A single sample gave rise to the 27 T cell receptor beta chains below, sequenced in a study of vaccination and CD4 T cells after COVID-19. Specified treatment: roughly 10-day PBMC culture with coronavirus spike peptide pools or control peptides (ViraFEST assay). CD4+ T cells that came from the unexposed donor were collected before the COVID-19 pandemic (2011-2018). Sequencing of DNA taken from cultured CD4+ T cells relied on the Oncomine TCR Beta short-read assay. Cultured CD4+ T cells yielded the extracted genomic DNA. TCRdb reanalysed the PCR reads using MiXCR and keeps one entry per CDR3 protein. The repertoire includes about 9,100 distinct CDR3 sequences, about 30% of them detected once, and approximately 22% sits in the top ten. Their target antigens are unknown. Sequencing used CD4+ T cells from blood, cultured in vitro. The receptors derive from a human donor in good health.

This clonotype turned up a few times. The rearrangement uses TRBV5-4 and TRBJ2-5; 7 positions agree with TRBD2. V trimming: 4 bases; J trimming: 8 bases; junction bases outside the gene matches: 11. Germline loops: CDR1 SGHNT, CDR2 YYREEE (reference sequence). The CDR3 is made up of 14 amino acids. CDR3 sequence: CASSHQGAGETQYF. CDR3 coding DNA: TGTGCCAGCAGCCACCAAGGGGCGGGAGAAACCCAGTACTTC.

A few counts support this clonotype. This chain joins TRBV15 and TRBJ2-1, with D maybe TRBD2 (5 bases). Germline CDR1 and CDR2: LNHNV and YYDKDF (reference sequence). This CDR3 region has 14 residues. Trimming removed 1 base from V and 10 bases from J, with 14 bases in between. CDR3 bases: TGTGCCACCAGCAGAGCCCAATGGGGAGCGGAGCAGTTCTTC. Residues: CATSRAQWGAEQFF. The complete variable domain, with remaining parts taken from reference TRBV15 and TRBJ2-1, reads DAMVIQNPRYQVTQFGKPVTLSCSQTLNHNVMYWYQQKSSQAPKLLFHYYDKDFNNEADTPDNFQSRRPNTSFCFLDIRSPGLGDTAMYLCATSRAQWGAEQFFGPGTRLTVL.

By sample fraction, this clonotype is medium-sized. The rearrangement joins TRBV20-1 to TRBJ1-2; TRBD1 is a possible D gene (5 bases). CDR1 DFQATT and CDR2 SNEGSKA come from the germline V gene (reference sequence). This CDR3 spans 13 amino acids. The CDR3 nucleotides are TGCGGCGGGTTAGAACAGGCAACCAGGGGCTACACCTTC. It translates to CGGLEQATRGYTF.

This clonotype turned up a few times. The chain uses TRBV6-1 and TRBJ1-1, with D unclear. Germline CDR1 and CDR2: MNHNS and SASEGT. The V end lost 0 bases, the J end lost 4 bases, and 12 bases lay between the germline ends. CDR3 length: 15 amino acids. The CDR3 bases are TGTGCCAGCAGTGAAGCGCCGGGAGAGAGCACTGAAGCTTTCTTT. It specifies CASSEAPGESTEAFF.

The chain couples TRBV6-5 to TRBJ1-4, with D perhaps TRBD1 (5 bases). The CDR3 is 15 residues long. CDR1 is MNHEY, CDR2 SVGAGI, per germline. V lost 4 bases, J lost 4 bases, and 13 bases lay in between. The CDR3 nucleotides are TGTGCCAGCAGTTCTCGGGGGGGACTTAATGAAAAACTGTTTTTT. It is translated as CASSSRGGLNEKLFF.

A few counts support this clonotype. The chain recombines TRBV6-1 with TRBJ2-3; 9 bases are shared with TRBD2. The CDR3 consists of 17 residues. Unmatched junction bases numbered 13, after V lost 5 bases and J lost 4 bases. The germline CDR1 and CDR2 sequences are MNHNS and SASEGT. The DNA of the CDR3 is TGTGCCAGCAGTCCCTTTTTTGCTAGCGGGATGGCAGATACGCAGTATTTT. Its translation: CASSPFFASGMADTQYF.

This clonotype came up a few times. This chain connects TRBV19 to TRBJ2-7; 9 bases map to TRBD1. J was trimmed by 3 bases and V by 3 bases; bases with no gene match: 9. The CDR3 consists of 16 residues. Germline V gene lookup returns CDR1 LNHDA and CDR2 SQIVND (reference sequence). This CDR3 is CASSIPTGQGFYEQYF. In DNA, the CDR3 is TGTGCCAGTAGTATCCCCACGGGACAGGGATTCTACGAGCAGTACTTC.

This clonotype occurred a few times. The rearrangement joins TRBV11-2 to TRBJ1-5; maybe TRBD1 (5 bases). Germline assignment: CDR1 SGHAT and CDR2 FQNNGV. CDR3 length: 14 amino acids. V shed 2 bases and J shed 4 bases, with 9 bases lying between them. The CDR3 spells CASSLWGTNQPQHF. CDR3 sequence (DNA): TGTGCCAGCAGCTTATGGGGGACGAATCAGCCCCAGCATTTT.

This chain connects TRBV11-2 to TRBJ2-2; D may correspond to TRBD1 or TRBD2 (5 bases each). This CDR3 has 14 residues. Germline-derived CDR1 and CDR2 are SGHAT and FQNNGV. V was pared by 3 bases and J by 2 bases, with 7 bases between. In DNA, the CDR3 is TGTGCCAGCAGCTTGGGACGTAACACCGGGGAGCTGTTTTTT. Amino acids: CASSLGRNTGELFF. Variable domain in full (rest from reference TRBV11-2 and TRBJ2-2): EAGVAQSPRYKIIEKRQSVAFWCNPISGHATLYWYQQILGQGPKLLIQFQNNGVVDDSQLPKDRFSAERLKGVDSTLKIQPAKLEDSAVYLCASSLGRNTGELFFGEGSRLTVL.

This clonotype was seen a handful of times. The J gene is TRBJ2-3, the V gene TRBV12-3 or TRBV12-4, with D uncertain. Trimming stripped 4 bases from V and 4 bases from J, with 6 bases between. The CDR3 consists of 12 residues. This chain's CDR3 is CASSSLPDTQYF. DNA for the CDR3: TGTGCCAGCAGTTCCCTCCCAGATACGCAGTATTTT.

A few counts support this clonotype. The V gene is TRBV7-6, the J gene TRBJ2-5; D remains unclear. The CDR3 consists of 13 residues. The germline V and J ends were trimmed by 5 bases and 3 bases, with 10 bases remaining between them. Germline values: CDR1 SGHVS, CDR2 FNYEAQ. CDR3: CASSLNEEETQYF. CDR3 DNA sequence: TGTGCCAGCAGCCTTAACGAAGAAGAGACCCAGTACTTC.

The rearrangement links TRBV27 to TRBJ2-7; the D is unclear. Germline values: CDR1 MNHEY, CDR2 SMNVEV (reference sequence). Trimming removed 1 base at V and 5 bases at J, with 6 bases between. CDR3 length equals 12 residues. The CDR3 spells CASSLYGNEQYF. CDR3 DNA sequence: TGTGCCAGCAGTTTATACGGTAACGAGCAGTACTTC.

V and J are TRBV19 and TRBJ2-5; D possibly corresponds to TRBD1 (7 bases). The V gene's germline CDR1 is LNHDA and CDR2 SQIVND (reference sequence). Trimming removed 1 base from V and 7 bases from J, with 16 bases in between. CDR3 length: 15 amino acids. Here the CDR3 reads CASSIGGAPGGTQYF. The CDR3 region has the DNA TGTGCCAGTAGTATAGGGGGGGCCCCAGGGGGGACCCAGTACTTC. Variable domain in full (rest from reference TRBV19 and TRBJ2-5): DGGITQSPKYLFRKEGQNVTLSCEQNLNHDAMYWYRQDPGQGLRLIYYSQIVNDFQKGDIAEGYSVSREKKESFPLTVTSAQKNPTAFYLCASSIGGAPGGTQYFGPGTRLLVL.

This clonotype is termed medium-sized. The genes are TRBV6-1 and TRBJ1-1; TRBD1 might be the D (6 bases). The CDR3 sequence is 15 residues long. Trimming removed 5 bases at V and 1 base at J, with 14 bases between. Per the germline V gene, CDR1 is MNHNS and CDR2 is SASEGT. The CDR3 region has the DNA TGTGCCAGCAGTCCTCTGGGGGCCCCGAACACTGAAGCTTTCTTT. This encodes CASSPLGAPNTEAFF.

In its sample, this clonotype ranks as medium-sized. The genes are TRBV20-1 and TRBJ1-6, with a weak D call TRBD1 (5 bases). The germline V and J ends were trimmed by 5 bases and 10 bases, with 15 bases remaining between them. CDR3 length: 13 residues. The V gene's germline CDR1 is DFQATT and CDR2 SNEGSKA (reference sequence). The DNA of the CDR3 is TGCAGTGCTGCACGGGGGATGAGATCACCCCTCCACTTT. Translation gives CSAARGMRSPLHF.

The sample holds a few counts of this clonotype. The CDR3, as DNA: TGTGCCAGCACGCGGGGGGATAGCACTGAAGCTTTCTTT. Translating it yields CASTRGDSTEAFF. The chain recombines TRBV7-3 with TRBJ1-1, with a tentative D call TRBD1 (5 bases). V was cut by 7 bases and J by 4 bases, with 13 bases left in between. Germline assignment: CDR1 SGHTA and CDR2 FQGTGA. The CDR3 sequence is 13 residues long. The full variable domain, rest sourced from reference TRBV7-3 and TRBJ1-1, is GAGVSQTPSNKVTEKGKYVELRCDPISGHTALYWYRQSLGQGPEFLIYFQGTGAADDSGLPNDRFFAVRPEGSVSTLKIQRTERGDSAVYLCASTRGDSTEAFFGQGTRLTVV.

Only a few counts were recorded for this clonotype. The V gene is TRBV6-2 or TRBV6-3, the J gene TRBJ2-3; maybe TRBD2 (5 bases). V dropped 4 bases and J dropped 1 base, with 18 bases sitting between them. CDR1 and CDR2 (germline): MNHEY, SVGEGT. The CDR3 loop spans 17 amino acids. The chain's CDR3 is CASSLDSATSRTDTQYF. CDR3 DNA: TGTGCCAGCAGTTTGGATAGCGCAACCTCTCGCACAGATACGCAGTATTTT.

The chain uses TRBV5-4 and TRBJ2-7; 13 nucleotides agree with TRBD2. Germline V lookup: CDR1 SGHNT, CDR2 YYREEE (reference sequence). The trim removed 5 bases at V and 3 bases at J, leaving 5 bases unmatched. The CDR3 is 15 amino acids. The CDR3 spells CASRSGTSGIYEQYF. CDR3 sequence (DNA): TGTGCCAGCAGGTCCGGGACTAGCGGGATCTACGAGCAGTACTTC. The whole variable domain, filled in from reference TRBV5-4 and TRBJ2-7, reads ETGVTQSPTHLIKTRGQQVTLRCSSQSGHNTVSWYQQALGQGPQFIFQYYREEENGRGNFPPRFSGLQFPNYSSELNVNALELDDSALYLCASRSGTSGIYEQYFGPGTRLTVT.

This chain connects TRBV6-4 to TRBJ1-5, with a tentative D call TRBD1 (5 bases). Germline CDR1 reads MRHNA; CDR2 reads SNTAGT. The CDR3 has 13 residues. Trimming took 3 bases from V and 6 from J, leaving 9 bases between them. In DNA, the CDR3 is TGTGCCAGCAGTGAGGGGCACGGTCAGCCCCAGCATTTT. Translation gives CASSEGHGQPQHF.

The chain recombines TRBV5-1 with TRBJ2-5, with a weak D call TRBD2 (5 bases). Germline assignment: CDR1 SGHRS and CDR2 YFSETQ. This CDR3 is 13 amino acids long. V was trimmed by 1 base and J by 6 bases, leaving 10 bases between them. The CDR3 spells CASSLLAGKTQYF. The CDR3 nucleotides are TGCGCCAGCAGCTTGTTGGCCGGGAAGACCCAGTACTTC.

This clonotype appeared once. This chain links TRBV20-1 with TRBJ2-1; D not certain. The CDR3 has 17 amino acids. Germline loops: CDR1 DFQATT, CDR2 SNEGSKA (reference sequence). Trimming pared 4 bases from V and 3 bases from J, leaving 22 bases between. The CDR3: CSAIVAGRVDIYNEQFF. CDR3 DNA: TGCAGTGCTATCGTTGCTGGTAGGGTTGATATCTACAATGAGCAGTTCTTC.

This clonotype occurred a few times. The chain uses TRBV2 and TRBJ2-3; D is tentatively TRBD1 or TRBD2 (5 bases each). The CDR3 runs to 14 residues. Trimming stripped 7 bases from V and 6 bases from J, with 17 bases between. The germline gives CDR1 SNHLY, CDR2 FYNNEI. The CDR3 loop reads CASNPHGTRDTQYF. The CDR3 DNA sequence: TGTGCCAGCAATCCCCACGGGACGAGGGATACGCAGTATTTT.

The chain recombines TRBV19 with TRBJ1-1; no reliable D call. Germline CDR1 and CDR2: LNHDA and SQIVND (reference sequence). The V end was cut by 2 bases, the J end by 5 bases, with 9 bases between. CDR3 length: 13 amino acids. CDR3 loop: CASSIQRNTEAFF. The CDR3 DNA reads as TGTGCCAGTAGTATACAGCGGAATACTGAAGCTTTCTTT.

This clonotype appeared a few times. The CDR3 loop reads CASSYSRGRRLYEQYF. The CDR3 coding sequence is TGTGCCAGCAGTTACTCGAGGGGGCGGCGGCTCTACGAGCAGTACTTC. This chain connects TRBV6-2 or TRBV6-3 to TRBJ2-7; 7 positions agree with TRBD1. The CDR3 totals 16 residues. Germline CDR1 and CDR2: MNHEY and SVGEGT. The V gene end was trimmed by 0 bases and the J gene end by 3 bases; junction bases not matched to a gene: 8.

This chain connects TRBV20-1 to TRBJ2-7, with 7 positions matching TRBD1. Germline lookup yields CDR1 DFQATT and CDR2 SNEGSKA (reference sequence). The CDR3 is 11 residues long. V gave up 5 bases and J gave up 3 bases; unmatched junction bases: 1. CDR3 coding DNA: TGCAGTGCTCAGGGGGACTACGAGCAGTACTTC. The encoded protein is CSAQGDYEQYF.

CDR3 region: CASSLHGTGPGGELFF. DNA for the CDR3: TGTGCCAGCAGTTTACATGGGACAGGACCGGGCGGGGAGCTGTTTTTT. The V and J genes are TRBV27 and TRBJ2-2; TRBD1 matches at 8 bases. The CDR3 contains 16 residues. V was pared by 2 bases and J by 7 bases, with 9 bases of the junction left unmatched. Looked up from germline, CDR1 is MNHEY and CDR2 is SMNVEV (reference sequence).

The chain carries TRBV5-1 and TRBJ1-3; D call uncertain. The CDR3 is made up of 15 amino acids. V was cut by 1 base and J by 0 bases, with 8 bases left in between. Germline assignment: CDR1 SGHRS and CDR2 YFSETQ. The CDR3 DNA reads TGCGCCAGCAGCTTGCGAACCGGCTCTGGAAACACCATATATTTT. Translating gives CASSLRTGSGNTIYF. Using reference TRBV5-1 and TRBJ1-3 for the parts outside the CDR3, the full variable domain is KAGVTQTPRYLIKTRGQQVTLSCSPISGHRSVSWYQQTPGQGLQFLFEYFSETQRNKGNFPGRFSGRQFSNSRSEMNVSTLELGDSALYLCASSLRTGSGNTIYFGEGSWLTVV.